This entry lists 9 T cell receptor beta chains sequenced from one sample in a study of cytomegalovirus exposure and HLA in healthy donors. Produced via immunoSEQ multiplex PCR; TCRdb's table is partial and in-frame only. Counted here are roughly 100,000 clones, about 95% occurring once; the ten biggest clones make up approximately 1%. The sample was PBMCs. These receptors were obtained from a woman aged 18 to 35 in good health and CMV-seronegative.

J is TRBJ1-5 and V is TRBV7-9; 10 nucleotides match TRBD1. Trimming at V came to 0 bases and at J to 13 bases, leaving 6 bases not matched to a gene. CDR1 and CDR2 (germline): SEHNR, FQNEAQ (reference sequence). This CDR3 is built from 14 residues. As DNA, the CDR3 is TGTGCCAGCAGCTTAGCGCTGGGACAGGGGATTCAGCATTTT. It specifies CASSLALGQGIQHF.

This chain uses TRBV18 with TRBJ2-7; perhaps TRBD1 as D (5 bases). The CDR3 has 16 residues. Trimming removed 2 bases from V and 2 bases from J, with 16 bases in between. From germline, CDR1 is KGHSH and CDR2 LQKENI. The CDR3 region has the DNA TGTGCCAGCTCACCAAGTGACAGTCCGGACGCCTACGAGCAGTACTTC. Protein: CASSPSDSPDAYEQYF. Full variable domain (outside the CDR3, taken from reference TRBV18 and TRBJ2-7): NAGVMQNPRHLVRRRGQEARLRCSPMKGHSHVYWYRQLPEEGLKFMVYLQKENIIDESGMPKERFSAEFPKEGPSILRIQQVVRGDSAAYFCASSPSDSPDAYEQYFGPGTRLTVT.

V and J are TRBV7-2 and TRBJ1-1, with no clear D. The V end lost 5 bases, the J end lost 5 bases, and 6 bases lay between the germline ends. The CDR3 covers 11 residues. Per germline, CDR1 SGHTA and CDR2 FQGNSA. CDR3 residues: CASSPSTEAFF. The CDR3 bases are TGTGCCAGCAGCCCGAGTACTGAAGCTTTCTTT.

DNA for the CDR3: TGTGCCAGCAGCTTAGGACAGGCACCTAACTATGGCTACACCTTC. This translates into CASSLGQAPNYGYTF. The chain is built from TRBV11-2 and TRBJ1-2, with D tentatively TRBD1 (6 bases). Germline CDR1 reads SGHAT; CDR2 reads FQNNGV. The V gene lost 1 base and the J gene lost 0 bases, with 9 bases spanning the gap. The CDR3 has 15 amino acids.

The chain combines TRBV30 with TRBJ1-5, with a tentative D call TRBD1 (5 bases). This CDR3 comprises 13 residues. CDR1 and CDR2 from the germline V gene are GTSNPN and SVGIG (reference sequence). Trimming removed 2 bases from V and 11 bases from J, with 16 bases in between. CDR3 in DNA: TGTGCCTGGAGTTGGGGCCAGGATGGAGCCCAGCATTTT. Its protein is CAWSWGQDGAQHF.

This clone was detected only once. The genes are TRBV30 and TRBJ2-7; 9 bases are a match to TRBD1. Germline CDR1 reads GTSNPN; CDR2 reads SVGIG (reference sequence). V gave up 1 base and J gave up 2 bases; unmatched junction bases: 6. This CDR3 has 15 residues. The CDR3 coding sequence is TGTGCCTGGAGTGGTGTGGGACAGGGCACCTACGAGCAGTACTTC. This gives the protein CAWSGVGQGTYEQYF. The full variable domain, in which reference TRBV30 and TRBJ2-7 provide the parts outside the CDR3, is SQTIHQWPATLVQPVGSPLSLECTVEGTSNPNLYWYRQAAGRGLQLLFYSVGIGQISSEVPQNLSASRPQDRQFILSSKKLLLSDSGFYLCAWSGVGQGTYEQYFGPGTRLTVT.

The J gene is TRBJ1-1, the V gene TRBV19; tentative D call: TRBD1 (6 bases). V shed 6 bases and J shed 4 bases, with 12 bases lying between them. Germline CDR1 is LNHDA and CDR2 is SQIVND (reference sequence). The CDR3 is made up of 13 amino acids. The CDR3 coding sequence is TGTGCCAGTAGAACAGGGTCAGGCACTGAAGCTTTCTTT. Amino acid sequence: CASRTGSGTEAFF.

The rearrangement uses TRBV7-9 and TRBJ1-1; D unresolved. Looked up from germline, CDR1 is SEHNR and CDR2 is FQNEAQ (reference sequence). This CDR3 contains 14 residues. V lost 6 bases, J lost 3 bases, and 14 bases lay in between. The DNA for the CDR3 is TGTGCCAGCAGGCCTCCCGGCGGCCACACTGAAGCTTTCTTT. Translated, it gives CASRPPGGHTEAFF.

This rearrangement joins TRBV5-4 to TRBJ2-2, with D uncertain. Per the germline V gene, CDR1 is SGHNT and CDR2 is YYREEE (reference sequence). The CDR3 totals 17 residues. Trimming pared 4 bases from V and 7 bases from J, leaving 23 bases between. Written as DNA, the CDR3 is TGTGCCAGCAGCCCGCTGCCACGTCAAACAGAGTTCGGGGAGCTGTTTTTT. This translates into CASSPLPRQTEFGELFF. The whole variable domain, remainder taken from reference TRBV5-4 and TRBJ2-2, is ETGVTQSPTHLIKTRGQQVTLRCSSQSGHNTVSWYQQALGQGPQFIFQYYREEENGRGNFPPRFSGLQFPNYSSELNVNALELDDSALYLCASSPLPRQTEFGELFFGEGSRLTVL.